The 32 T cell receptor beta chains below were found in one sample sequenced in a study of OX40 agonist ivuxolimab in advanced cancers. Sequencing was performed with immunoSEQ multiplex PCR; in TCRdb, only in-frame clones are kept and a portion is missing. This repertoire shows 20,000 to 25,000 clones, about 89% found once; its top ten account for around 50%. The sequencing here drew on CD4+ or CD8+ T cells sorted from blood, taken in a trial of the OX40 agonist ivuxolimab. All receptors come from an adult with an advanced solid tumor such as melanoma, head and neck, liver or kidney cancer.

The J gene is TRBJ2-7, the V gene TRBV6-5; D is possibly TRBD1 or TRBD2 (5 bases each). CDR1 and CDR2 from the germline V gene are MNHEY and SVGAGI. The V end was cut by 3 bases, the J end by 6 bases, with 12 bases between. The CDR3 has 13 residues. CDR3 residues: CASSYDRGGEQYF. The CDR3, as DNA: TGTGCCAGCAGTTATGACAGAGGAGGCGAGCAGTACTTC.

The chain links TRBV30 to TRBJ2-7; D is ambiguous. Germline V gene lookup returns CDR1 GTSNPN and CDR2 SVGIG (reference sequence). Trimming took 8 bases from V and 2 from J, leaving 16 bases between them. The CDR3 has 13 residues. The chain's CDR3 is CAGKYDNTYEQYF. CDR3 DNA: TGTGCCGGTAAATACGACAATACCTACGAGCAGTACTTC.

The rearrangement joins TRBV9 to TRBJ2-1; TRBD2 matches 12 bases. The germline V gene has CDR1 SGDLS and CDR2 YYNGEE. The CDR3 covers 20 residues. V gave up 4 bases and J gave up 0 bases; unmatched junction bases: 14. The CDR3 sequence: CASSSPTSGGPKSSYNEQFF. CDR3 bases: TGTGCCAGCAGCTCCCCGACTAGCGGGGGTCCCAAGAGCTCCTACAATGAGCAGTTCTTC.

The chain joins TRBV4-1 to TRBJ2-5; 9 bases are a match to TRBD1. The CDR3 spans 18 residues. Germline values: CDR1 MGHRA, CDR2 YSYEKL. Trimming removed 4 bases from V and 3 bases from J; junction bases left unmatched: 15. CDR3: CASSLSGTGFPAEETQYF. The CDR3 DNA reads TGCGCCAGCAGCCTTTCCGGGACAGGGTTCCCCGCGGAAGAGACCCAGTACTTC.

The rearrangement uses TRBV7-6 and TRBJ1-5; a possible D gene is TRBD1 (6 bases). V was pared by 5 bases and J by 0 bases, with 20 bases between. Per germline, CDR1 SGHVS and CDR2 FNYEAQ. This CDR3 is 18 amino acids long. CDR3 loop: CASSLTTYQGTSNQPQHF. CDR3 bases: TGTGCCAGCAGCCTGACCACTTATCAGGGGACTAGCAATCAGCCCCAGCATTTT. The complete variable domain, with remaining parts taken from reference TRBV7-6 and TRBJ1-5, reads GAGVSQSPRYKVTKRGQDVALRCDPISGHVSLYWYRQALGQGPEFLTYFNYEAQQDKSGLPNDRFSAERPEGSISTLTIQRTEQRDSAMYRCASSLTTYQGTSNQPQHFGDGTRLSIL.

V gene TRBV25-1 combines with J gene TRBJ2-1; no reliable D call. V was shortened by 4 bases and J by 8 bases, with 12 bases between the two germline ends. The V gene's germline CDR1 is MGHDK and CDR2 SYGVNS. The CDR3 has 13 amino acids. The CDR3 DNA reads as TGTGCCAGCAGTGGAGTTGAGTGGGATGAGCAGTTCTTC. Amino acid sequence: CASSGVEWDEQFF.

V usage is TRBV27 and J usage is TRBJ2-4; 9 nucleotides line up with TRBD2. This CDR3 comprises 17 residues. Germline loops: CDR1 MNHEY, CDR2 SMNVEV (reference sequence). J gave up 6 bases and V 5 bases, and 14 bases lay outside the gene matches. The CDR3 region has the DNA TGTGCCAGCAGTCCCCAGGGGAGCGGGGGGTATTTAAACATTCAGTACTTC. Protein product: CASSPQGSGGYLNIQYF.

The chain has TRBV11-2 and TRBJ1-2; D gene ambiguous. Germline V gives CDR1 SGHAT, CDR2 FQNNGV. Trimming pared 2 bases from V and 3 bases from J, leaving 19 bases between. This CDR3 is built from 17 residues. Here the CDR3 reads CASSLSGQSPGHYGYTF. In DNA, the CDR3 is TGTGCCAGCAGCTTATCTGGGCAGTCGCCCGGACACTATGGCTACACCTTC.

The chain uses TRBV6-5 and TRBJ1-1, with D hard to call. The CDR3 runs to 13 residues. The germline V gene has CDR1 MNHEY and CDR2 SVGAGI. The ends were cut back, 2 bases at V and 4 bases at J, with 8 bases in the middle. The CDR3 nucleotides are TGTGCCAGCAGTTACGGCTGGGGCACTGAAGCTTTCTTT. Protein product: CASSYGWGTEAFF.

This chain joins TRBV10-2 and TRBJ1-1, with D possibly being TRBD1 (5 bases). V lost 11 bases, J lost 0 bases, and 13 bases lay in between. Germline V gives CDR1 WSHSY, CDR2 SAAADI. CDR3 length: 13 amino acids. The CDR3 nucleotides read TGCGCCGTCCAGGAGGGGATGAACACTGAAGCTTTCTTT. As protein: CAVQEGMNTEAFF.

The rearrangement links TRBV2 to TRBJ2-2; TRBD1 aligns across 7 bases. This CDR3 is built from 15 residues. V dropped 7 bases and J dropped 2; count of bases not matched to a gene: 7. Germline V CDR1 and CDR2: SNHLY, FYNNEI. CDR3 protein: CASTPGTVNTGELFF. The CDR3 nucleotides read TGTGCCAGCACCCCAGGGACAGTTAACACCGGGGAGCTGTTTTTT.

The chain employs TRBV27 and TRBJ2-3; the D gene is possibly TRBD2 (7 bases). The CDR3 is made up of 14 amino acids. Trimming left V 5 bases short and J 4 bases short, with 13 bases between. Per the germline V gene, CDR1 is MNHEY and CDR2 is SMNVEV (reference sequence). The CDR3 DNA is TGTGCCAGCAGTCCTAGGGGGGGAGCAGATACGCAGTATTTT. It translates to CASSPRGGADTQYF.

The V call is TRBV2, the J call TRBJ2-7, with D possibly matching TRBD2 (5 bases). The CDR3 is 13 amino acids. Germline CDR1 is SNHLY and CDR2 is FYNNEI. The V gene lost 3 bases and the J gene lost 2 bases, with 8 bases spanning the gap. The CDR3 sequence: CASSDRGTYEQYF. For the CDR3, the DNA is TGTGCCAGCAGTGACAGAGGGACCTACGAGCAGTACTTC.

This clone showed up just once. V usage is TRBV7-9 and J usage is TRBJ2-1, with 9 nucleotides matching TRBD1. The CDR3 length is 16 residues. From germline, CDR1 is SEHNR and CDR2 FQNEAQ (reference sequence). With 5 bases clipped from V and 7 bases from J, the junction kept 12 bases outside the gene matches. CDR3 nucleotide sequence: TGTGCCAGCAGCCTCACAGGGGGCATCCCTAGGAATGAGCAGTTCTTC. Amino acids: CASSLTGGIPRNEQFF. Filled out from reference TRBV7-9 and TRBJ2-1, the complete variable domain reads DTGVSQNPRHKITKRGQNVTFRCDPISEHNRLYWYRQTLGQGPEFLTYFQNEAQLEKSRLLSDRFSAERPKGSFSTLEIQRTEQGDSAMYLCASSLTGGIPRNEQFFGPGTRLTVL.

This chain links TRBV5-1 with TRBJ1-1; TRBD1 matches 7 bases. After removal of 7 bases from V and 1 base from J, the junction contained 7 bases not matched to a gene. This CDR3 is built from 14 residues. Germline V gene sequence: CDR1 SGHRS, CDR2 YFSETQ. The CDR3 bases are TGCGCCAGCCGTTCCGGGACAGAGAACACTGAAGCTTTCTTT. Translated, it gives CASRSGTENTEAFF.

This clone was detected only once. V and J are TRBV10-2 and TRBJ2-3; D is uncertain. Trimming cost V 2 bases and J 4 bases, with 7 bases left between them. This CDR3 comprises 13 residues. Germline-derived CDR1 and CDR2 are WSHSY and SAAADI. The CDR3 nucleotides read TGCGCCAGCAGTGAGGGGGTGGCAGATACGCAGTATTTT. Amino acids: CASSEGVADTQYF.

The CDR3 here is CASSPRTFRRSSAGELFF. CDR3 DNA sequence: TGTGCCAGCAGCCCTCGGACTTTTCGGCGATCGTCGGCCGGGGAGCTGTTTTTT. This rearrangement joins TRBV7-7 to TRBJ2-2; tentatively, D is TRBD2 (5 bases). V lost 5 bases and J lost 6, with 25 bases in between. Per the germline V gene, CDR1 is SSHAT and CDR2 is FNYEAQ (reference sequence). The CDR3 is made up of 18 amino acids.

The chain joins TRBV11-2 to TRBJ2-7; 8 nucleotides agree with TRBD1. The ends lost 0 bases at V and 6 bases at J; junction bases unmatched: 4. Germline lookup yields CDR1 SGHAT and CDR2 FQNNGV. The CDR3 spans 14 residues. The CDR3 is CASSLEQGAVEQYF. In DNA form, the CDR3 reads TGTGCCAGCAGCTTAGAGCAGGGGGCGGTCGAGCAGTACTTC.

The CDR3 DNA follows: TGTGCTAGTGGTGCAACCCTTGACCCCCAGGGACCAGATACGCAGTATTTT. As protein: CASGATLDPQGPDTQYF. The chain carries TRBV12-5 and TRBJ2-3; possibly TRBD1 or TRBD2 for D (5 bases each). The CDR3 consists of 17 residues. Germline CDR1 LGHNT, CDR2 FRNRAP. Deletions cut 5 bases from V and 4 bases from J, with 22 bases between.

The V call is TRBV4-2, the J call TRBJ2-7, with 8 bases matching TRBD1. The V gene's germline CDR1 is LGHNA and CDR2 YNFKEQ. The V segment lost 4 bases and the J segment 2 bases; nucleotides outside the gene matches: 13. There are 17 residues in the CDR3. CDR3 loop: CASSLGTRGRAAYEQYF. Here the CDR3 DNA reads TGTGCCAGCAGCCTTGGGACCAGGGGGCGTGCCGCCTACGAGCAGTACTTC.

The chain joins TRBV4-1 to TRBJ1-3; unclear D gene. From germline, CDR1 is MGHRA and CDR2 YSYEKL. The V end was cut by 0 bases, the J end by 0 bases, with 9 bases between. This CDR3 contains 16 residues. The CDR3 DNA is TGCGCCAGCAGCCAAGAGTGGCGGGGCTCTGGAAACACCATATATTTT. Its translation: CASSQEWRGSGNTIYF.

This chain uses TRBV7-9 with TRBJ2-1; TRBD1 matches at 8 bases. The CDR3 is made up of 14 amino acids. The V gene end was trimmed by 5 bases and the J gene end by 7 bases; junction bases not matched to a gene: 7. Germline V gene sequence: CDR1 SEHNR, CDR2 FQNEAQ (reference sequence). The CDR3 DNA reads TGTGCCAGCAGCCTCGGACAGGGCCCGAATGAGCAGTTCTTC. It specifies CASSLGQGPNEQFF.

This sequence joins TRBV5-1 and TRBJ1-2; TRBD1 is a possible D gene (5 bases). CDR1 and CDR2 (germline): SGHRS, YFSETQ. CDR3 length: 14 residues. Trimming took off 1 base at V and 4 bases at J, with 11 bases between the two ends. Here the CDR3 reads CASSLPFDSYGYTF. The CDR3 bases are TGCGCCAGCAGCTTGCCCTTCGACAGCTATGGCTACACCTTC.

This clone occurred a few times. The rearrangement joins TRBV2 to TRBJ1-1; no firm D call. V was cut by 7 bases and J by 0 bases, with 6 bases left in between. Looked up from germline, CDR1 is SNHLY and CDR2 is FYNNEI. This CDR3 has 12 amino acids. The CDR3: CASKFMNTEAFF. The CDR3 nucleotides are TGTGCCAGCAAATTCATGAACACTGAAGCTTTCTTT.

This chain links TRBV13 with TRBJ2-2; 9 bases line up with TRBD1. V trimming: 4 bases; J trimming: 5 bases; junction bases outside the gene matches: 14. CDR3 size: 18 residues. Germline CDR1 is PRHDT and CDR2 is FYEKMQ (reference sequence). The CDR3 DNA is TGTGCCAGCAGCTCACCCTCTCCGGGACAGGGTGAAACCGGGGAGCTGTTTTTT. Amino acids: CASSSPSPGQGETGELFF.

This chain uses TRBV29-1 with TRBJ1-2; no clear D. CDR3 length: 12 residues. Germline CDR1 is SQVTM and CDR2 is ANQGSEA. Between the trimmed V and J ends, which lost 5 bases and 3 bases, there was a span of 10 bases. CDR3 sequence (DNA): TGCAGCGTTAGATGGGAAGACTATGGCTACACCTTC. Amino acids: CSVRWEDYGYTF.

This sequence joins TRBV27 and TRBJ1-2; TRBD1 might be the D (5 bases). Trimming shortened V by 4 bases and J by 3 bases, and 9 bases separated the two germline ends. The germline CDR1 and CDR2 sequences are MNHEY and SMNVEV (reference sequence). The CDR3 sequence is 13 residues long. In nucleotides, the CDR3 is TGTGCCAGCAGTTCCCGGGGCCACTATGGCTACACCTTC. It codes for CASSSRGHYGYTF.

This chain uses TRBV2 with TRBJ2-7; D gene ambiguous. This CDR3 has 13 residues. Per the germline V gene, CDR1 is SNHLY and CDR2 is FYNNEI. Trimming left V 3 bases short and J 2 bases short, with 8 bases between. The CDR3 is CASSDDAPYEQYF. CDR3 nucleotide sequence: TGTGCCAGCAGTGATGACGCACCCTACGAGCAGTACTTC.

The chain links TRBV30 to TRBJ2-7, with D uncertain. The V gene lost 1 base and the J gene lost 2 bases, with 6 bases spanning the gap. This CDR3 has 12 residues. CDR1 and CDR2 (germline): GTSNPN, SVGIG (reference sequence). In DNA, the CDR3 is TGTGCCTGGAGTGGGGTGGCCTACGAGCAGTACTTC. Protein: CAWSGVAYEQYF.

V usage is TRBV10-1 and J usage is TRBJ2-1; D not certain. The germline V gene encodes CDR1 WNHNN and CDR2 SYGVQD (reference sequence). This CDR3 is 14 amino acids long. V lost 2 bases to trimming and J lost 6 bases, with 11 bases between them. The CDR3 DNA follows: TGCGCCAGCAGTGAGGACCTATTCGGCAATGAGCAGTTCTTC. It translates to CASSEDLFGNEQFF.

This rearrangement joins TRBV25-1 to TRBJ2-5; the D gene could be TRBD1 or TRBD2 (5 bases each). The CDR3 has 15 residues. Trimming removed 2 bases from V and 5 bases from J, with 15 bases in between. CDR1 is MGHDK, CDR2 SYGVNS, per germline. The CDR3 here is CASSETGPGTETQYF. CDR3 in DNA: TGTGCCAGCAGTGAAACGGGCCCCGGGACGGAGACCCAGTACTTC.

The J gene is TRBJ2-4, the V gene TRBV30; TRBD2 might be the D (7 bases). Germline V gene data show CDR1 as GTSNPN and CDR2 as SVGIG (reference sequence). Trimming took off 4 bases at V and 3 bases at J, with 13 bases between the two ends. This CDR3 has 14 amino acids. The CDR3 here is CAWTRGAGKNIQYF. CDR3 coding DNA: TGTGCCTGGACACGGGGGGCGGGCAAAAACATTCAGTACTTC. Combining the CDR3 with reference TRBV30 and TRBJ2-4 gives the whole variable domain SQTIHQWPATLVQPVGSPLSLECTVEGTSNPNLYWYRQAAGRGLQLLFYSVGIGQISSEVPQNLSASRPQDRQFILSSKKLLLSDSGFYLCAWTRGAGKNIQYFGAGTRLSVL.